Listed here are 25 T cell receptor beta chains from one sample, sequenced in a study of T cell responses to AZD1222 COVID-19 vaccine. Produced via immunoSEQ multiplex PCR; TCRdb's table is partial and in-frame only. The repertoire holds 150,000 or so clones, with 85% to 95% as singletons. The sequenced sample was peripheral blood, obtained on day 0 of AZD1222 vaccination. These receptors all come from an adult in good health.

This chain links TRBV2 with TRBJ1-1; weak D call: TRBD1 (5 bases). Germline V lookup: CDR1 SNHLY, CDR2 FYNNEI. The V end was cut by 2 bases, the J end by 0 bases, with 10 bases between. The CDR3 is 15 residues long. CDR3 region: CASSERQSMNTEAFF. For the CDR3, the DNA is TGTGCCAGCAGTGAACGACAGTCAATGAACACTGAAGCTTTCTTT.

The chain joins TRBV19 to TRBJ1-5; D gene unclear. CDR3 length: 18 amino acids. Looked up from germline, CDR1 is LNHDA and CDR2 is SQIVND (reference sequence). Trimming took 3 bases from V and 3 from J, leaving 21 bases between them. The chain's CDR3 is CASSMGGRGKAVNQPQHF. The DNA of the CDR3 is TGTGCCAGTAGTATGGGTGGTCGCGGGAAGGCAGTCAATCAGCCCCAGCATTTT.

This rearrangement joins TRBV9 to TRBJ1-1, with D uncertain. Germline CDR1 is SGDLS and CDR2 is YYNGEE. V gave up 3 bases and J gave up 1 base, with 10 bases separating them. The CDR3 loop spans 14 amino acids. Written as DNA, the CDR3 is TGTGCCAGCAGCGGCGGAGAGGCGAACACTGAAGCTTTCTTT. This encodes CASSGGEANTEAFF. Looking up the rest from reference TRBV9 and TRBJ1-1 gives the full variable domain: DSGVTQTPKHLITATGQRVTLRCSPRSGDLSVYWYQQSLDQGLQFLIQYYNGEERAKGNILERFSAQQFPDLHSELNLSSLELGDSALYFCASSGGEANTEAFFGQGTRLTVV.

The chain has TRBV3-1 (or the pseudogene TRBV3-2) and TRBJ1-2; 8 positions match TRBD1. Germline V gives CDR1 LGHDT, CDR2 YNNKEL (reference sequence). With V trimmed by 0 bases and J by 4 bases, 7 bases remained unmatched. The CDR3 consists of 16 residues. The CDR3 sequence is CASSQDEDRAIYGYTF. CDR3 coding DNA: TGTGCCAGCAGCCAAGATGAGGACAGGGCCATCTATGGCTACACCTTC.

The chain has TRBV2 and TRBJ1-1, with a tentative D call TRBD1 (5 bases). With 3 bases removed from V and 4 bases from J, the gap between germline ends came to 9 bases. Per germline, CDR1 SNHLY and CDR2 FYNNEI. The CDR3 extends over 13 amino acids. In nucleotides, the CDR3 is TGTGCCAGCAGTGATGGGAGGGGCACTGAAGCTTTCTTT. Its protein is CASSDGRGTEAFF.

The rearrangement links TRBV19 to TRBJ1-6; D ambiguous. The V gene's germline CDR1 is LNHDA and CDR2 SQIVND (reference sequence). V was cut by 3 bases and J by 5 bases, with 14 bases left in between. The CDR3 consists of 16 residues. The CDR3 here is CASSIGRDTDNSPLHF. CDR3 nucleotides: TGTGCCAGTAGTATCGGGCGGGATACCGATAATTCACCCCTCCACTTT.

The rearrangement uses TRBV7-9 and TRBJ2-1; 11 bases map to TRBD2. Germline V gives CDR1 SEHNR, CDR2 FQNEAQ (reference sequence). Trimming cost V 5 bases and J 7 bases; bases outside gene matches: 13. This CDR3 comprises 17 residues. The CDR3 region has the DNA TGTGCCAGCAGCCGAGCCGGCACTAGCGGGAGCACGAATGAGCAGTTCTTC. Protein product: CASSRAGTSGSTNEQFF.

This clone has just one count. The rearrangement links TRBV7-3 to TRBJ1-1; D is perhaps TRBD1 (5 bases). The CDR3 runs to 15 residues. In germline, CDR1 is SGHTA, CDR2 FQGTGA. Trimming took off 5 bases at V and 2 bases at J, with 15 bases between the two ends. The CDR3 region has the DNA TGTGCCAGCAGCGGTGGACCGGGACCAAACACTGAAGCTTTCTTT. It codes for CASSGGPGPNTEAFF.

This chain joins TRBV3-1 (or the pseudogene TRBV3-2) and TRBJ2-5, with D tentatively TRBD1 or TRBD2 (5 bases each). The CDR3 sequence is 16 residues long. CDR1 is LGHDT, CDR2 YNNKEL, per germline (reference sequence). The V end was cut by 4 bases, the J end by 5 bases, with 20 bases between. The CDR3 sequence: CASSPGGGDPWETQYF. CDR3 DNA: TGTGCCAGCAGCCCTGGGGGTGGGGACCCTTGGGAGACCCAGTACTTC.

The V gene is TRBV6-5, the J gene TRBJ1-2, with a weak D call TRBD1 (5 bases). Germline V gene sequence: CDR1 MNHEY, CDR2 SVGAGI. The ends were cut back, 0 bases at V and 5 bases at J, with 13 bases in the middle. The CDR3 loop spans 15 amino acids. The CDR3 DNA reads TGTGCCAGCAGTTACTCGGGGAGAGGGGTTTATGGCTACACCTTC. Translation gives CASSYSGRGVYGYTF.

This clone appeared a single time. The chain combines TRBV9 with TRBJ2-2; D gene unclear. CDR1 SGDLS and CDR2 YYNGEE come from the germline V gene. This CDR3 spans 14 amino acids. V was shortened by 0 bases and J by 7 bases, with 10 bases between the two germline ends. As DNA, the CDR3 is TGTGCCAGCAGCGTAGATCGGGCTGTCGGGGAGCTGTTTTTT. Translation: CASSVDRAVGELFF. The whole variable domain, filled in from reference TRBV9 and TRBJ2-2, reads DSGVTQTPKHLITATGQRVTLRCSPRSGDLSVYWYQQSLDQGLQFLIQYYNGEERAKGNILERFSAQQFPDLHSELNLSSLELGDSALYFCASSVDRAVGELFFGEGSRLTVL.

This clone has a single count. V is TRBV30 and J is TRBJ2-1; 9 bases are a match to TRBD2. The CDR3 length is 13 residues. Germline CDR1 and CDR2: GTSNPN and SVGIG (reference sequence). V lost 2 bases, J lost 15 bases, and 11 bases stayed unmatched. The CDR3 here is CAWSLAGGPWVFF. In DNA form, the CDR3 reads TGTGCCTGGAGTCTGGCGGGAGGGCCGTGGGTGTTCTTC.

The rearrangement uses TRBV28 and TRBJ2-2, with D possibly being TRBD1 (5 bases). The CDR3 extends over 14 amino acids. V lost 7 bases to trimming and J lost 6 bases, with 15 bases between them. Germline V gene sequence: CDR1 MDHEN, CDR2 SYDVKM. The CDR3 DNA reads as TGTGCCAGCACTGCACTCCCAGGGCCCGGGGAGCTGTTTTTT. Translating it yields CASTALPGPGELFF.

The chain is built from TRBV7-2 and TRBJ2-1, with 9 positions matching TRBD2. Unmatched junction bases numbered 5, after V lost 2 bases and J lost 3 bases. Germline V gene data show CDR1 as SGHTA and CDR2 as FQGNSA. This CDR3 contains 16 residues. CDR3 in DNA: TGTGCCAGCAGCTTAATAAGTAGCGGGAGCTACAATGAGCAGTTCTTC. Encoded protein: CASSLISSGSYNEQFF. Full variable domain (outside the CDR3, taken from reference TRBV7-2 and TRBJ2-1): GAGVSQSPSNKVTEKGKDVELRCDPISGHTALYWYRQSLGQGLEFLIYFQGNSAPDKSGLPSDRFSAERTGGSVSTLTIQRTQQEDSAVYLCASSLISSGSYNEQFFGPGTRLTVL.

The CDR3 DNA follows: TGTGCCAGCAGCCAAGGGGACAGGCCTCGCACAGATACGCAGTATTTT. Residues: CASSQGDRPRTDTQYF. V is TRBV4-2 and J is TRBJ2-3, with 8 nucleotides matching TRBD1. In germline, CDR1 is LGHNA, CDR2 YNFKEQ. V trimming: 1 base; J trimming: 1 base; junction bases outside the gene matches: 4. The CDR3 length is 16 residues.

The chain employs TRBV2 and TRBJ1-1, with D tentatively TRBD1 (6 bases). V lost 3 bases, J lost 0 bases, and 8 bases lay in between. Germline CDR1 SNHLY, CDR2 FYNNEI. The CDR3 is made up of 14 amino acids. CDR3 amino acids: CASSEGALNTEAFF. The CDR3 DNA sequence: TGTGCCAGCAGTGAGGGGGCGCTGAACACTGAAGCTTTCTTT.

The gene calls are TRBV5-8 and TRBJ1-1; tentative D call: TRBD1 (5 bases). The V end was cut by 0 bases, the J end by 11 bases, with 5 bases between. CDR1 SGHTS and CDR2 YDEGEE come from the germline V gene. The CDR3 totals 10 residues. CDR3 in amino acids: CASSLDRAFF. CDR3 DNA sequence: TGTGCCAGCAGCTTGGACAGGGCTTTCTTT. Based on the CDR3 plus reference TRBV5-8 and TRBJ1-1, the full variable domain is EAGVTQSPTHLIKTRGQQATLRCSPISGHTSVYWYQQALGLGLQFLLWYDEGEERNRGNFPPRFSGRQFPNYSSELNVNALELEDSALYLCASSLDRAFFGQGTRLTVV.

The chain recombines TRBV20-1 with TRBJ2-7, with 7 bases fitting TRBD2. CDR1 DFQATT and CDR2 SNEGSKA come from the germline V gene (reference sequence). The CDR3 sequence is 15 residues long. The junction had 13 bases not matched to a gene; V was cut back by 3 bases and J by 5 bases. The CDR3 here is CSASSSRGSPNEQYF. DNA of the CDR3: TGCAGTGCTAGTTCATCGCGGGGGTCGCCCAACGAGCAGTACTTC.

V gene TRBV14 combines with J gene TRBJ1-3; no firm D call. The length of the CDR3 is 15 residues. Per germline, CDR1 SGHDN and CDR2 FVKESK. Trimming cost V 2 bases and J 0 bases, with 8 bases left between them. The CDR3 nucleotides read TGTGCCAGCAGCCAAAAGGACGGCTCTGGAAACACCATATATTTT. Its protein product is CASSQKDGSGNTIYF.

CDR3 coding DNA: TGCGCCAGCAGCCAAGATCGAGAGACCCAGTACTTC. This sequence encodes CASSQDRETQYF. The chain combines TRBV4-3 with TRBJ2-5; no definite D call. Germline V lookup: CDR1 LGHNA, CDR2 YSLEER. With 0 bases removed from V and 4 bases from J, the gap between germline ends came to 3 bases. The CDR3 sequence is 12 residues long.

V usage is TRBV5-6 and J usage is TRBJ2-1; D remains ambiguous. Germline V gene sequence: CDR1 SGHDT, CDR2 YYEEEE. V dropped 0 bases and J dropped 3 bases, with 16 bases sitting between them. CDR3 length equals 17 residues. In DNA, the CDR3 is TGTGCCAGCAGCTTGGGGAGTCTGCCGAGGCTCTACAATGAGCAGTTCTTC. It codes for CASSLGSLPRLYNEQFF.

CDR3 loop: CASQDGNTEAFF. Written as DNA, the CDR3 is TGCGCCAGCCAGGACGGGAACACTGAAGCTTTCTTT. This sequence joins TRBV4-1 and TRBJ1-1; no reliable D call. CDR3 size: 12 residues. The germline V gene encodes CDR1 MGHRA and CDR2 YSYEKL. V was clipped by 8 bases and J by 1 base, with 8 bases between them.

The rearrangement links TRBV10-3 to TRBJ1-6; perhaps TRBD1 as D (5 bases). With 10 bases removed from V and 4 bases from J, the gap between germline ends came to 17 bases. This CDR3 is built from 15 residues. CDR1 ENHRY and CDR2 SYGVKD come from the germline V gene. CDR3 loop: CATQVEGPYNSPLHF. CDR3 bases: TGTGCCACTCAAGTAGAGGGACCGTATAATTCACCCCTCCACTTT.

This clone was picked up a small number of times. V is TRBV20-1 and J is TRBJ1-5; TRBD1 matches at 7 bases. The CDR3 contains 15 residues. Trimming at V came to 3 bases and at J to 4 bases, leaving 9 bases not matched to a gene. Germline CDR1 is DFQATT and CDR2 is SNEGSKA (reference sequence). The CDR3 is CSASKGQGVNQPQHF. The CDR3 DNA reads TGCAGTGCTAGTAAGGGGCAGGGGGTTAATCAGCCCCAGCATTTT.

The rearrangement links TRBV7-9 to TRBJ1-1; D uncertain. Germline V gene data show CDR1 as SEHNR and CDR2 as FQNEAQ (reference sequence). Deletions cut 1 base from V and 2 bases from J, with 11 bases between. The CDR3 runs 15 residues. The DNA for the CDR3 is TGTGCCAGCAGCTTAGGTATGGGCGGAAACACTGAAGCTTTCTTT. Its translation: CASSLGMGGNTEAFF. Drawing the rest from reference TRBV7-9 and TRBJ1-1, the complete variable domain is DTGVSQNPRHKITKRGQNVTFRCDPISEHNRLYWYRQTLGQGPEFLTYFQNEAQLEKSRLLSDRFSAERPKGSFSTLEIQRTEQGDSAMYLCASSLGMGGNTEAFFGQGTRLTVV.